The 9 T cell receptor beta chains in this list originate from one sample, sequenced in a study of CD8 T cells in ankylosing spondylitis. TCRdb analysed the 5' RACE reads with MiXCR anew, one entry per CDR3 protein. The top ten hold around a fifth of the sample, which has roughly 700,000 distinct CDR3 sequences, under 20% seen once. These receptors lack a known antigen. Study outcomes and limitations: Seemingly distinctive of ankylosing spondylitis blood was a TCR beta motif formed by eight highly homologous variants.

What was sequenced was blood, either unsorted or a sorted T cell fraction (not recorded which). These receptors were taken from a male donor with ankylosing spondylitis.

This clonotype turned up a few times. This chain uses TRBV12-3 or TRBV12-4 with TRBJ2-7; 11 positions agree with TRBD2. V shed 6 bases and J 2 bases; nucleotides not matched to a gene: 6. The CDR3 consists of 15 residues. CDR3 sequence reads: CASRLTSGSTYEQYF. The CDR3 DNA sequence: TGTGCCAGCAGACTTACTAGCGGGAGCACCTACGAGCAGTACTTC.

CDR3: CASSLSGLDLEAFF. The CDR3 DNA follows: TGCGCCAGCAGCTTGTCAGGGCTAGACCTTGAAGCTTTCTTT. This chain links TRBV5-1 with TRBJ1-1, with D possibly matching TRBD1 (5 bases). Trimming cost V 1 base and J 7 bases, with 14 bases left between them. CDR1 is SGHRS, CDR2 YFSETQ, per germline. This CDR3 is 14 amino acids long.

The CDR3 nucleotides read TGCGCCAGCAGCCCCCTCGGACCTTTTTTGAACACTGAAGCTTTCTTT. Translated: CASSPLGPFLNTEAFF. This sequence joins TRBV4-1 and TRBJ1-1, with D uncertain. Trimming cost V 4 bases and J 0 bases, with 15 bases left between them. Germline V gene sequence: CDR1 MGHRA, CDR2 YSYEKL. This CDR3 has 16 residues.

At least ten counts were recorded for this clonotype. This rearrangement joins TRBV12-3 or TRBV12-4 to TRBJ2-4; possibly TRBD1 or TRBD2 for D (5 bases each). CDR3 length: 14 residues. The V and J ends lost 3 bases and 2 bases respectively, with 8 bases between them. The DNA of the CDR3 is TGTGCCAGCAGTTTTTGGGGGTCCAAAAACATTCAGTACTTC. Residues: CASSFWGSKNIQYF.

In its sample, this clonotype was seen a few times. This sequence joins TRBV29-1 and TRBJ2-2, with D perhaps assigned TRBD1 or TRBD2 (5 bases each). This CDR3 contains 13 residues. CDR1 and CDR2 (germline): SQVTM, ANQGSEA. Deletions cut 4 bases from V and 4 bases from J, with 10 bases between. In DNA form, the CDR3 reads TGCAGCGTTGTGGGGGTTCCCACCGGGGAGCTGTTTTTT. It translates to CSVVGVPTGELFF.

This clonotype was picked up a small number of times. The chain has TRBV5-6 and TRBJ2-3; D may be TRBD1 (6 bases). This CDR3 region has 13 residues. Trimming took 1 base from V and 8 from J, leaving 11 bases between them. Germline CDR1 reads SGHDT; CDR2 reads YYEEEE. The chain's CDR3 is CASSLRGTGTQYF. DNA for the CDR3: TGTGCCAGCAGCTTGAGGGGGACGGGTACGCAGTATTTT.

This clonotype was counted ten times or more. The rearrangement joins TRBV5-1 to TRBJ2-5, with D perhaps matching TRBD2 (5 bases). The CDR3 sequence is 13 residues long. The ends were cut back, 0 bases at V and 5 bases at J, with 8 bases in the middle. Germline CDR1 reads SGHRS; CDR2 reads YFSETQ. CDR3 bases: TGCGCCAGCAGCTTGGAGCGGTTGGAGACCCAGTACTTC. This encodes CASSLERLETQYF.

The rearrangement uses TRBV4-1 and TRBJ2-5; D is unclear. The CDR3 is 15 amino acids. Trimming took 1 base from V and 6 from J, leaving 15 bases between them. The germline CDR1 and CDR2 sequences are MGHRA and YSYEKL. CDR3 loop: CASSQGQELKKTQYF. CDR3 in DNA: TGCGCCAGCAGCCAAGGGCAGGAACTAAAAAAGACCCAGTACTTC.

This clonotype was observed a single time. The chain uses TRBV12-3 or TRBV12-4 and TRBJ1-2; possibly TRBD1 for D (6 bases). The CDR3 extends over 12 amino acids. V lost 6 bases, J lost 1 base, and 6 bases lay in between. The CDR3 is CASRDSNYGYTF. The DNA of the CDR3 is TGTGCCAGCAGGGACAGTAACTATGGCTACACCTTC.